This TCR beta chain was identified during a study of blood T cell repertoires in COVID-19. About the research overall: Donors in the United States, Italy and Spain gave samples during acute or convalescent COVID-19. PBMCs, B-cell-depleted T cells, or T cells were the source of the cDNA or gDNA that made up the material.

In germline, CDR1 is MNHEY, CDR2 SVGAGI. With 8 bases removed from V and 10 bases from J, the gap between germline ends came to 21 bases. CDR3 length: 15 residues. TCRdb keeps only in-frame clones here, not all; method: immunoSEQ multiplex PCR. The table has 300,000 to 450,000 clones, 85% seen once. The source of this sequence is a woman under 30 with acute or convalescent COVID-19. Material for sequencing was peripheral blood. The rearrangement joins TRBV6-5 to TRBJ1-6; D unclear. DNA of the CDR3: TGTGCCAGCCAAACCGGTGAGGGCCAATGGTCACCCCTCCACTTT. It specifies CASQTGEGQWSPLHF.